This T cell receptor beta chain was observed in a study of Ad26.COV2.S vaccination and SARS-CoV-2 variants. Background on the study: Ad26.COV2.S was injected intramuscularly once or twice, 56 days apart. Regarding the study as a whole: For non-spike TCRs, breadth in vaccine recipients resembled that in placebo recipients.

Turning to this clone: Its antigen is as yet unknown.

This table comes from immunoSEQ multiplex PCR, and its TCRdb copy is limited to in-frame clones, with some not included. The data show some 290,000 clones, with just over 85% seen just once and 1.5% to 2% held by the top ten. Sample treatment: roughly 20 received Ad26.COV2.S at low or high dose, single or two shots; 5 received placebo; per-sample allocation not given. Following the first vaccine or placebo injection, samples were taken on day 63. CDR3 length: 15 residues. Germline CDR1 SGHNT, CDR2 YYREEE (reference sequence). Trimming left V 0 bases short and J 2 bases short, with 6 bases between. This receptor was taken from a person aged 18 to 59 who received the Ad26.COV2.S COVID-19 vaccine or a placebo. The J gene is TRBJ2-6, the V gene TRBV5-4; D perhaps matches TRBD2 (5 bases). The starting material was peripheral blood, obtained in a trial of Ad26.COV2.S vaccine versus placebo. CDR3 coding DNA: TGTGCCAGCAGCTTGGGAGGGCCTGGGGCCAACGTCCTGACTTTC. Translated: CASSLGGPGANVLTF. The full variable domain, rest sourced from reference TRBV5-4 and TRBJ2-6, is ETGVTQSPTHLIKTRGQQVTLRCSSQSGHNTVSWYQQALGQGPQFIFQYYREEENGRGNFPPRFSGLQFPNYSSELNVNALELDDSALYLCASSLGGPGANVLTFGAGSRLTVL.